These 31 T cell receptor beta chains originate from one sample sequenced in a study of T cells in Graves' hyperthyroidism and ophthalmopathy. RNA transcripts gave rise to amplified TCR beta CDR3 regions. HTBI primers were employed in a first-round RT-PCR of the TCR CDR3. Each CDR3 protein gets one entry after TCRdb re-called the multiplex PCR reads with MiXCR. Of 30,000 to 40,000 distinct CDR3 sequences listed, about 50% are singletons. Sequenced material: blood. The receptors were gathered from a middle-aged man with Graves' ophthalmopathy.

The rearrangement uses TRBV7-8 and TRBJ2-3; D is uncertain. The CDR3 is 13 residues long. Germline CDR1 is SGHVS and CDR2 is FQNEAQ. Trimming pared 5 bases from V and 9 bases from J, leaving 15 bases between. The CDR3 bases are TGTGCCAGCAGCCAGGATAGCACAATGACGCAGTATTTT. Its translation is CASSQDSTMTQYF.

This chain joins TRBV19 and TRBJ1-4; D is unclear. Germline V gene data show CDR1 as LNHDA and CDR2 as SQIVND (reference sequence). Trimming cost V 5 bases and J 8 bases, with 15 bases left between them. This CDR3 is built from 14 residues. DNA for the CDR3: TGTGCCAGTAGTCCTCTCGGGTCCGTGGAAAAACTGTTTTTT. Its translation is CASSPLGSVEKLFF.

This chain links TRBV20-1 with TRBJ2-5; D gene unclear. This CDR3 has 14 amino acids. From germline, CDR1 is DFQATT and CDR2 SNEGSKA (reference sequence). The V gene lost 2 bases and the J gene lost 0 bases, with 10 bases spanning the gap. CDR3 sequence: CSARKWSDQETQYF. The CDR3 DNA reads TGCAGTGCTAGAAAGTGGTCAGACCAAGAGACCCAGTACTTC.

This chain uses TRBV4-1 with TRBJ1-1; 7 nucleotides align to TRBD1. CDR3 length: 12 residues. With 4 bases clipped from V and 7 bases from J, the junction kept 3 bases outside the gene matches. Germline CDR1 is MGHRA and CDR2 is YSYEKL. The CDR3 reads CASSPGGHEAFF. The CDR3 nucleotides are TGCGCCAGCAGCCCAGGGGGACATGAAGCTTTCTTT.

This clonotype came up a few times. The chain uses TRBV25-1 and TRBJ1-2; maybe TRBD1 (6 bases). V was pared by 4 bases and J by 8 bases, with 14 bases between. Germline CDR1 reads MGHDK; CDR2 reads SYGVNS. This CDR3 contains 13 residues. For the CDR3, the DNA is TGTGCCAGCAGTGGGGGGGCGAGGGCAGGCTACACCTTC. Its translation is CASSGGARAGYTF.

The chain employs TRBV20-1 and TRBJ1-1; TRBD1 matches at 9 bases. The CDR3 runs 16 residues. Germline V gene sequence: CDR1 DFQATT, CDR2 SNEGSKA (reference sequence). J lost 0 bases, V lost 0 bases, and 5 bases had no gene match. CDR3 nucleotide sequence: TGCAGTGCTAGAGACACAGGGGGCACCATGAACACTGAAGCTTTCTTT. Translated: CSARDTGGTMNTEAFF.

Many counts were recorded for this clonotype. The V and J genes are TRBV5-6 and TRBJ2-3; D perhaps matches TRBD2 (5 bases). The CDR3 runs to 15 residues. Germline CDR1 and CDR2: SGHDT and YYEEEE. Trimming shortened V by 0 bases and J by 2 bases, and 10 bases separated the two germline ends. This chain's CDR3 is CASSLGPGSTDTQYF. The DNA for the CDR3 is TGTGCCAGCAGCTTGGGTCCGGGATCCACAGATACGCAGTATTTT.

A word on this clonotype: This CDR3 fails to terminate in the conserved phenylalanine or tryptophan, so it likely reflects a read error. The chain's CDR3 is CASSLVRGYEQYL. The CDR3 region has the DNA TGTGCCAGCAGCCTGGTTCGGGGGTACGAGCAGTACCTC. The chain couples TRBV7-2 to TRBJ2-7, with a tentative D call TRBD2 (6 bases). The CDR3 has 13 amino acids. Germline assignment: CDR1 SGHTA and CDR2 FQGNSA. Trimming left V 5 bases short and J 4 bases short, with 12 bases between.

This chain connects TRBV12-3 or TRBV12-4 to TRBJ2-1; 12 nucleotides align to TRBD2. The V gene end was trimmed by 4 bases and the J gene end by 12 bases; junction bases not matched to a gene: 13. This CDR3 is 16 amino acids long. The CDR3 region has the DNA TGTGCCAGCAGTTCGACTAGCGGGGGAAGCACAGATACGCAGTTCTTC. It is translated as CASSSTSGGSTDTQFF.

Notes on this clonotype: Because the CDR3 is missing its conserved closing phenylalanine or tryptophan, this is likely a read error. The gene calls are TRBV28 and TRBJ1-1, with D possibly being TRBD1 (5 bases). The V gene's germline CDR1 is MDHEN and CDR2 SYDVKM. Trimming cost V 6 bases and J 9 bases, with 14 bases left between them. The CDR3 runs to 12 residues. The CDR3 nucleotides read TGTGCCAGCAGCTTGGAGCGGGGGAAAGCTTTCTCT. Its translation: CASSLERGKAFS.

V is TRBV20-1 and J is TRBJ2-3, with D unresolved. Germline values: CDR1 DFQATT, CDR2 SNEGSKA (reference sequence). CDR3 length: 13 amino acids. Trimming took 3 bases from V and 2 from J, leaving 9 bases between them. CDR3 residues: CSASSPTTDTQYF. Written as DNA, the CDR3 is TGCAGTGCTAGTTCGCCAACCACAGATACGCAGTATTTT.

This rearrangement joins TRBV7-6 to TRBJ2-2; 11 bases agree with TRBD1. V gave up 3 bases and J gave up 6 bases; unmatched junction bases: 9. Per the germline V gene, CDR1 is SGHVS and CDR2 is FNYEAQ. The CDR3 is 17 amino acids. The CDR3 reads CASSLIAGTGGAGELFF. CDR3 nucleotide sequence: TGTGCCAGCAGCTTGATAGCCGGGACAGGGGGGGCCGGGGAGCTGTTTTTT.

Remarks on this clonotype: Lacking the conserved final phenylalanine or tryptophan, this CDR3 likely reflects a read error. J is TRBJ2-7 and V is TRBV4-2; D not certain. The CDR3 has 17 residues. The V end lost 1 base, the J end lost 2 bases, and 18 bases lay between the germline ends. Germline assignment: CDR1 LGHNA and CDR2 YNFKEQ. DNA of the CDR3: TGTGCCAGCAGCCAAGGGGGTGCAGTCGGCGACGCCTACGAGCAGTACTAC. Translated, it gives CASSQGGAVGDAYEQYY.

This clonotype has at least ten counts. V and J are TRBV2 and TRBJ1-4, with 8 bases identical to TRBD1. This CDR3 comprises 16 residues. J was trimmed by 10 bases and V by 1 base; bases with no gene match: 11. CDR1 SNHLY and CDR2 FYNNEI come from the germline V gene. The CDR3 DNA sequence: TGTGCCAGCAGTGAAGGCAGGGGGCCCCCGGAGGGAAAACTGTTTTTT. It specifies CASSEGRGPPEGKLFF.

V gene TRBV11-3 combines with J gene TRBJ2-7; the D gene could be TRBD1 or TRBD2 (7 bases each). Trimming removed 2 bases at V and 6 bases at J, with 11 bases between. The CDR3 runs to 13 residues. Germline lookup yields CDR1 SGHNT and CDR2 YENEEA. CDR3 region: CASSLTRGGEQYF. The CDR3 DNA reads as TGTGCCAGCAGCTTAACCAGGGGGGGCGAGCAGTACTTC.

There are many counts of this clonotype. The chain recombines TRBV12-3 or TRBV12-4 with TRBJ1-5; unclear D gene. CDR3 length equals 12 residues. The V end was cut by 3 bases, the J end by 5 bases, with 5 bases between. The CDR3 here is CASSFSDQPQHF. In DNA form, the CDR3 reads TGTGCCAGCAGTTTCAGTGATCAGCCCCAGCATTTT.

The table lists this clonotype with many counts. This rearrangement joins TRBV5-6 to TRBJ2-6, with 8 bases matching TRBD2. CDR3 size: 16 residues. CDR1 SGHDT and CDR2 YYEEEE come from the germline V gene. The junction had 0 bases not matched to a gene; V was cut back by 1 base and J by 0 bases. In nucleotides, the CDR3 is TGTGCCAGCAGCTTGACTAGCGGCTCTGGGGCCAACGTCCTGACTTTC. This codes for CASSLTSGSGANVLTF.

V and J are TRBV9 and TRBJ2-7, with 9 nucleotides matching TRBD1. With V trimmed by 3 bases and J by 7 bases, 11 bases remained unmatched. Germline lookup yields CDR1 SGDLS and CDR2 YYNGEE. The CDR3 runs 15 residues. The CDR3 region is CASSAPGQGPWEQYF. The CDR3 coding sequence is TGTGCCAGCAGCGCGCCGGGACAGGGTCCGTGGGAGCAGTACTTC. Supplemented by reference TRBV9 and TRBJ2-7, the full variable domain reads DSGVTQTPKHLITATGQRVTLRCSPRSGDLSVYWYQQSLDQGLQFLIQYYNGEERAKGNILERFSAQQFPDLHSELNLSSLELGDSALYFCASSAPGQGPWEQYFGPGTRLTVT.

The chain carries TRBV25-1 and TRBJ2-1; 9 bases align to TRBD2. CDR3 length equals 15 residues. CDR1 and CDR2 from the germline V gene are MGHDK and SYGVNS. Trimming cost V 4 bases and J 3 bases; bases outside gene matches: 4. CDR3 sequence: CASSARRGGYNEQFF. CDR3 nucleotide sequence: TGTGCCAGCAGTGCTAGGCGGGGGGGCTACAATGAGCAGTTCTTC. Complete variable domain (other parts from reference TRBV25-1 and TRBJ2-1): EADIYQTPRYLVIGTGKKITLECSQTMGHDKMYWYQQDPGMELHLIHYSYGVNSTEKGDLSSESTVSRIRTEHFPLTLESARPSHTSQYLCASSARRGGYNEQFFGPGTRLTVL.

Ten or more counts support this clonotype. DNA of the CDR3: TGTGCCAGCAGCCCCAGACTAGCCAAAAACATTCAGTACTTC. Its translation is CASSPRLAKNIQYF. The chain links TRBV9 to TRBJ2-4; D unresolved. The CDR3 runs to 14 residues. Trimming shortened V by 4 bases and J by 0 bases, and 8 bases separated the two germline ends. CDR1 and CDR2 (germline): SGDLS, YYNGEE.

This clonotype occurred many times. The chain joins TRBV27 to TRBJ1-2, with a weak D call TRBD1 (6 bases). There are 14 residues in the CDR3. Trimming shortened V by 3 bases and J by 5 bases, and 13 bases separated the two germline ends. The V gene's germline CDR1 is MNHEY and CDR2 SMNVEV (reference sequence). The CDR3 protein is CASSFGGARYGYTF. The CDR3 nucleotides read TGTGCCAGCAGTTTTGGGGGCGCTCGATATGGCTACACCTTC.

The J gene is TRBJ2-7, the V gene TRBV5-1; TRBD1 matches at 11 bases. The CDR3 has 16 amino acids. Unmatched junction bases numbered 8, after V lost 3 bases and J lost 3 bases. From germline, CDR1 is SGHRS and CDR2 YFSETQ. As DNA, the CDR3 is TGCGCCAGCAGCTCCCCCGGGACAGGGGGTTACTACGAGCAGTACTTC. It encodes CASSSPGTGGYYEQYF.

Turning to this clonotype: Being one base from a much bigger clone, this may be a read error. The chain has TRBV25-1 and TRBJ2-1; D perhaps matches TRBD2 (6 bases). Trimming pared 8 bases from V and 8 bases from J, leaving 16 bases between. Germline loops: CDR1 MGHDK, CDR2 SYGVNS. The CDR3 totals 13 residues. CDR3 coding DNA: TGTGCCAGCCCACCATTGGAGGGGCATGAGCAGTTCTTC. Amino acids: CASPPLEGHEQFF.

V is TRBV2 and J is TRBJ2-1; D may be TRBD2 (5 bases). The germline CDR1 and CDR2 sequences are SNHLY and FYNNEI. The CDR3 consists of 11 residues. Trimming took 7 bases from V and 9 from J, leaving 10 bases between them. The CDR3 reads CASTPGCEQFF. CDR3 DNA sequence: TGTGCCAGCACCCCGGGGTGTGAGCAGTTCTTC.

The chain employs TRBV7-9 and TRBJ2-5; no firm D call. The CDR3 is made up of 12 amino acids. Trimming cost V 0 bases and J 5 bases, with 4 bases left between them. Germline loops: CDR1 SEHNR, CDR2 FQNEAQ (reference sequence). CDR3 bases: TGTGCCAGCAGCTTAGCGGCGGAGACCCAGTACTTC. This gives the protein CASSLAAETQYF.

This clonotype qualifies as large. The chain combines TRBV2 with TRBJ2-5; 11 positions match TRBD1. Germline assignment: CDR1 SNHLY and CDR2 FYNNEI. The CDR3 has 14 residues. V lost 4 bases, J lost 5 bases, and 3 bases stayed unmatched. DNA of the CDR3: TGTGCCAGCAGTGGGACAGGGGGCGGGGAGACCCAGTACTTC. Residues: CASSGTGGGETQYF.

The rearrangement joins TRBV20-1 to TRBJ2-5, with D perhaps being TRBD1 or TRBD2 (6 bases each). The V gene's germline CDR1 is DFQATT and CDR2 SNEGSKA (reference sequence). This CDR3 region has 13 residues. V dropped 4 bases and J dropped 1 base, with 10 bases sitting between them. CDR3 DNA sequence: TGCAGTGCTACTTGGGGGGCCCAAGAGACCCAGTACTTC. This translates into CSATWGAQETQYF.

In this sample, this clonotype turned up many times. This chain joins TRBV12-5 and TRBJ2-1; D is unclear. The V and J ends lost 1 base and 5 bases respectively, with 9 bases between them. This CDR3 comprises 14 residues. Germline CDR1 is LGHNT and CDR2 is FRNRAP. The DNA for the CDR3 is TGTGCTAGTGGTTTGGCTACCCGAAACAATGAGCAGTTCTTC. Translation: CASGLATRNNEQFF.

This clonotype was seen a single time. This chain links TRBV3-1 with TRBJ2-7; no definite D call. The ends were cut back, 3 bases at V and 2 bases at J, with 5 bases in the middle. Looked up from germline, CDR1 is LGHDT and CDR2 is YNNKEL (reference sequence). CDR3 length equals 12 residues. The CDR3 loop reads CASSQGPYEQYF. CDR3 DNA sequence: TGTGCCAGCAGCCAGGGCCCCTACGAGCAGTACTTC.

The chain uses TRBV18 and TRBJ1-1; TRBD1 might be the D (5 bases). CDR1 and CDR2 (germline): KGHSH, LQKENI. CDR3 length equals 14 residues. With 1 base removed from V and 10 bases from J, the gap between germline ends came to 16 bases. The CDR3 spells CASSPRSGTPPAFF. DNA for the CDR3: TGTGCCAGCTCACCACGGTCAGGGACCCCCCCAGCTTTCTTT.

This chain connects TRBV20-1 to TRBJ1-2; tentatively, D is TRBD1 (5 bases). Trimming removed 2 bases at V and 5 bases at J, with 12 bases between. Germline V gives CDR1 DFQATT, CDR2 SNEGSKA (reference sequence). The CDR3 spans 13 residues. The CDR3: CSARTTGTYGYTF. The CDR3 region has the DNA TGCAGTGCTAGAACTACGGGGACGTATGGCTACACCTTC.